This T cell receptor beta chain emerged from a study of cytomegalovirus exposure and HLA in healthy donors (dated by TCRdb to 2016 to 2017). Study-level background: An earlier analysis of several hundred of the donors reported around 280 Gb of sequence data and some 110 million unique TCR beta sequences obtained from roughly 170 million T cells. An early release covering roughly 640 HLA-typed donors comprised about 300 gigabases of sequencing data and approximately 85 million unique TCR sequences. Of the roughly 400 genotyped donors, around 81% fell in the genetic ancestry cluster associated with self-reported Caucasian donors. The study aimed to test whether signatures of past pathogen exposure could be identified by cataloging public T cell receptors. The T cell repertoires of around 730 subjects were profiled by immunosequencing and related to cytomegalovirus serostatus. A separate validation cohort of over a hundred different subjects was used in addition to the approximately 640-subject first cohort. High-throughput TCR immunosequencing, statistical association of individual TCRs with disease status, and machine learning were combined to predict cytomegalovirus infection status. A later analysis re-examined previously published TCR beta repertoires from 610 or so donors and added high-resolution HLA genotyping to investigate patterns of TCR occurrence. Rather than using new phenotypic data, the later analysis identified candidate immune exposures from TCR beta sequences and from how often those sequences occurred across donors. An earlier analysis of around 580 of the donors used high-throughput TCR beta sequencing to judge whether each TCR beta V gene segment behaved as functional or pseudogenic. Alongside the repertoire data, information on donor age, sex, ethnicity and CMV serostatus was compiled. In a later genetic analysis, genome-wide SNP genotypes for 398 of the 666 donors were used, and that subset was treated as a discovery cohort. All discovery cohort repertoires had been generated using a single sequencing platform. Class I and class II HLA loci were covered by the typing at four-digit resolution. Typing coverage differed by locus: A, B, C, DRB1 and DQB1 were typed in about 620-630 donors, DQA1 in 522, DPA1 in 600 to 610, and DPB1 in 472. Roughly 5 DR-DQ haplotypes were handled as single units for association and clustering, since linkage in the cohort was strong. On average, around 240,000 unique TCR beta nucleotide sequences were sequenced per donor among several hundred genotyped donors of the cohort, with 15% to 20% of those sequences being non-productive.

The CDR3, cysteine through phenylalanine, is 14 amino acids long. Only the CDR3 DNA is retained, 42 bases long and in frame from the first base. A remark on this clone: Its antigen is not yet known. The record has no base qualities; no much larger clone is one base away.

Library preparation was by the immunoSEQ multiplex PCR assay. A mixture of 60 forward primers for TCR Vbeta segments and 13 reverse primers for TCR Jbeta segments was used in the multiplex PCR. The CDR3 region of rearranged TCR beta genes was amplified from genomic DNA with a multiplex PCR assay. Amplified TCR beta libraries were sequenced as 87-base-pair reads on the Illumina HiSeq System. Per the source publication's procedure: A later analysis counted about 80 million unique TCR beta chains across the 550 to 800 repertoires, and around 9.9 million of these chains were shared by at least two donors. Raw reads were error-corrected and collapsed into unique sequences with a nearest-neighbor algorithm that merged closely related sequences to remove PCR and sequencing errors. To assign V, D and J gene segments, CDR3 sequences were aligned to IMGT reference sequences. For a sequence to be retained, a match of at least six nucleotides was required to both a V gene segment and a J gene segment. Rearrangements were called productive when the CDR3 lacked stop codons and stayed in frame with V and J; all others were non-productive. Following IMGT convention, CDR3 was defined as the stretch from the second conserved V-encoded cysteine to the conserved J-encoded phenylalanine. In an earlier analysis of 587 of the donors, sequences lacking an unambiguous match to a single V gene segment were excluded. An earlier analysis of several hundred of the donors classified V segments as functional when productive rearrangements were above 56.7% and as segregating when the standard deviation between donors was above 5%. A statistical classification framework was built to diagnose cytomegalovirus status from the catalog of TCR beta chain sequences. In a later analysis, TCR nucleotide sequences were compared against IMGT/GENE-DB human TR gene sequences so that V and J genes could be assigned. In a later analysis, CDR3 sequences and most-parsimonious VDJ recombination scenarios were assigned using the TCRdist pipeline. In a later analysis, each TCR beta chain was defined by its CDR3 amino acid sequence together with its V-gene family, and reads lacking a unique V-gene family were excluded. To address suspected cross-contamination and a sequencing artifact, a later analysis removed approximately 600 highly shared, low-generation-probability nucleotide sequences. In a later analysis, a clonal expansion index for each public chain was calculated from normalized within-repertoire ranks of inferred template counts. A later analysis computed generation probabilities with a VDJ recombination model fitted to out-of-frame rearrangements, and checked the results against IGoR. A later analysis scored TCR-TCR, TCR-HLA and TCR-CMV co-occurrence with hypergeometric tests, applying a repertoire-size bias correction to TCR pairs. A later analysis estimated false discovery rates by permuting HLA or CMV assignments 20 times. A later analysis grouped co-occurring TCRs with DBSCAN, adding TCRdist sequence similarity when clustering within HLA-allele-positive subsets. For co-occurrence clustering, repertoires with fewer than 30,000 or more than 120,000 public chains were excluded, along with 5 or 6 repertoires with anomalous nucleotide sharing. TCRdb carries this immuneACCESS record with in-frame sequences only. Its versions omit some clonotypes, under half of them owing to an unresolved V gene in the studies checked, with the rest unexplained. Clone size and the V and J calls come from that table; the DNA yielded D and trimming. For this sample the table gives about 40,000 clones, of which around three fifths were detected only once. The biggest ten clones account for roughly 18% of the sample.

Study-wide conclusions, independent of this receptor: Compared with the roughly 670-donor mean, donors in an Asian-associated ancestry cluster had fewer N-insertions in productive TCRs, according to a later genetic analysis. At a false discovery rate of 0.05, a later analysis linked about 16,000 TCR beta sequences to specific HLA alleles. Immune exposure information for the cohort was limited to CMV serostatus. In an earlier analysis of about 600 of the donors, most TCR beta V segments appeared in productive rearrangements about 87% or about 30% of the time, broadly matching IMGT annotations. In a later analysis, most CMV-associated TCR beta chains were found to appear HLA-restricted, with HLA associations seemingly driven largely by CMV exposure. While some public TCRs were present in many individuals, most TCR sequences turned up only very rarely across donors. Compared with equally common non-associated chains, HLA-associated TCR beta chains in a later analysis were more clonally expanded and had lower generation probabilities. Some IMGT-functional V segments, including TRBV6-2 and TRBV6-3, could not be told apart with the 87-base-pair reads, so those segments were excluded. A later analysis found that TCR association rates varied across HLA loci, with DRB1 alleles showing the most associated TCRs and HLA-C alleles the fewest. The sequencing pipeline was judged likely to have produced a cluster of highly shared sequence variants as a technical artifact. Several of the top co-occurrence clusters appeared to be linked to parvovirus B19, influenza, CMV and Epstein-Barr virus, according to a later analysis. Cytomegalovirus status was reported to be diagnosed by the classifier with high specificity and sensitivity in both the original and validation cohorts. A further reported finding was that TCR beta sequences accurately predicted the HLA-A and HLA-B alleles for most subjects in the first cohort. A few of the identified cytomegalovirus-associated TCR beta chains were confirmed in vitro to be specific for cytomegalovirus antigens. It was suggested by the authors that the approach could potentially be generalized to other disease states and immunological phenotypes. When HLA alleles, especially DR and DQ, strongly co-occurred, TCR associations were difficult to assign to individual alleles. In this cohort, only TCR beta chains were sequenced, and detectable features were limited by the absence of alpha or paired-chain data. Correlated functional status among segregating V segments might reflect linkage disequilibrium, but an unknown experimental factor could not be ruled out. In a later genetic analysis, a missense DCLRE1C variant was associated with V-gene and J-gene trimming of TCR beta chains, and the association was replicated in an independent cohort. The presence/absence analyses assumed that sequencing depth was roughly uniform across donors, and that assumption may not be true. In the study, around 150 TCR beta chains were listed as associated with cytomegalovirus. Because counts were too low, some 16 rarely observed V segments, including chromosome 9 orphons, were excluded from the earlier analysis of around 590 of the donors. HLA typing was unavailable for some donors at each locus, so association tests used only the typed subset.

The cohort comprised approximately 700 healthy bone marrow donors. At the time of sampling, all cohort members were nominally healthy, though unrecorded immune exposures were likely present. The donor was CMV seropositive and belonged to the group of some 290 seropositive cohort members. Every donor gave a peripheral blood sample, and the peripheral blood mononuclear cells from that sample were used for TCR beta sequencing. Genomic DNA was extracted from the blood cell samples with the Qiagen DNeasy Blood Extraction Kit. The source is a man aged 45-65 years in good health and CMV-seropositive. The chain is encoded by TRBV21-1 joined to TRBJ1-2. TRBV21-1 is a documented pseudogene. Sequencing was carried out using PBMCs. The DNA is TGTGCCAGCAGCAAAGACCCGGGGAAGGGTGGCTACACCTTC. Its protein reads: CASSKDPGKGGYTF.